This entry is about one T cell receptor (beta chain). This clone's antigen is unknown. Per-base quality was not reported, and no clone a single base away is much larger than it. This sample stems from a study of blood T cell repertoires in COVID-19 (dated by TCRdb to the early 2020s). General notes on the study: Collaborator samples came from the United States, Italy and Spain and covered acute and convalescent phases of COVID-19. The material from the prospective study consisted of cDNA or gDNA derived from T cells, B-cell-depleted T cells, or PBMCs. Sample metadata almost always included a de-identified subject ID, COVID-19 status, age in years and sex. Samples came from the ongoing ImmuneRACE study (first 160 participants) plus 1,254 subjects from 6 global collaborators. Where available, HLA class I and class II types were taken from metadata supplied by the sample provider and were not determined by assay-based typing. The repertoires were released in a freely available public database intended as a resource for research on the immune response to SARS-CoV-2. Deeply sampled blood TCRbeta repertoires from subjects exposed to, actively infected with, or recovered from COVID-19 were included in the dataset.

TCRbeta CDR3 regions were amplified from genomic DNA using the immunoSEQ Assay, a bias-controlled multiplex PCR. Per the authors' processing: The number of nucleated cells in each sample was estimated from the amplification of reference gene primers within the assay. Sequence reads were collapsed and filtered to measure the absolute abundance of every unique TCRbeta CDR3 rearrangement. For each sample, productive Simpson clonality was calculated as the square root of Simpson's diversity index across productive rearrangements. Drawn from immuneACCESS, this table holds only the in-frame rearrangements with V and J called that TCRdb kept. Clones are partly lost; checked studies trace under half to an unresolved V gene and leave the rest unexplained. V and J calls and clone size are as listed in that table; D and trimming were resolved from the DNA. This sample lists roughly 50,000 clones; under 90% were detected once. In total, the top ten clones hold around 6.4% of the sample.

Collaborating institutions collected whole blood in K2EDTA tubes following their own protocols. For TCRbeta analysis, collaborator samples were shipped as frozen whole blood, as isolated PBMCs, or as DNA extracted from either sample type. The study at large found these results: The amount of clinical and demographic metadata varied by source and participant and was provided uncurated.

The CDR3 sequence holds 13 residues, the cysteine and phenylalanine included. The entry retains the CDR3 DNA only, 39 bases that are in frame from base 1. The germline V gene supplies CDR1 SGHTA and CDR2 FQGTGA. V sheds 3 bases and J sheds 1 base, leaving 6 bases between their ends. The sequence joins TRBV7-3 to TRBJ1-1; the D gene cannot be named for sure. The sequenced material came from peripheral blood. The clonotype was recovered from an older woman with acute or convalescent COVID-19. The CDR3 protein: CASSLSENTEAFF. The DNA sequence follows: TGTGCCAGCAGCTTGAGCGAGAACACTGAAGCTTTCTTT.